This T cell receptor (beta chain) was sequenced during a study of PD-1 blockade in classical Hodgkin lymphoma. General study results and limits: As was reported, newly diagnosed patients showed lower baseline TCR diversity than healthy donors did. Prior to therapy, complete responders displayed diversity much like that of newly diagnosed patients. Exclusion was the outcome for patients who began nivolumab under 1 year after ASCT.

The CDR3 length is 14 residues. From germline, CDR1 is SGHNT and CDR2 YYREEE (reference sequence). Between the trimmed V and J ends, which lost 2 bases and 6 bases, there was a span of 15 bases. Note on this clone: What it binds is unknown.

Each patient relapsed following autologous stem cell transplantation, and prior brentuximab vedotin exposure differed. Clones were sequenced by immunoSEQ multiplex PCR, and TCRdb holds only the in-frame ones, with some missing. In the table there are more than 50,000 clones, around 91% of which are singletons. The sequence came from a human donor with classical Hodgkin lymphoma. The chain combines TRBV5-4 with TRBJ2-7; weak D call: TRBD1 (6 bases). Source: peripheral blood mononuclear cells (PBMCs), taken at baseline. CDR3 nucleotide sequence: TGTGCCAGCAGCTTCTCAGGGGCGGTCGGCGAGCAGTACTTC. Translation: CASSFSGAVGEQYF.